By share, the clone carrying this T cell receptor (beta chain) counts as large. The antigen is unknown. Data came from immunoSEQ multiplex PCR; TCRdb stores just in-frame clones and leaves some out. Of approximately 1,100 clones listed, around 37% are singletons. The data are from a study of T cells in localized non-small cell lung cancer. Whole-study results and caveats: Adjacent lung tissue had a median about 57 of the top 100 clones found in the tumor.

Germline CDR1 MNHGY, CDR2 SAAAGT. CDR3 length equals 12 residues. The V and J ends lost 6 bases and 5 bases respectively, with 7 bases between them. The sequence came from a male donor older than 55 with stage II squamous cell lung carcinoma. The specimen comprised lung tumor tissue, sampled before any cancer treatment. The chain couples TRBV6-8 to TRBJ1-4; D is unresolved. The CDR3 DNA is TGTGCCAGCAGGGGGTTAAATGAAAAACTGTTTTTT. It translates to CASRGLNEKLFF.